Following are 23 T cell receptor beta chains from one sample sequenced in a study of early T cells in non-severe SARS-CoV-2 infection. TCRdb re-derived calls from the 5' RACE reads in MiXCR, one entry per CDR3 protein. The sample consists of around 82,000 distinct CDR3 sequences, roughly 14% of them appearing once. Sequenced material: whole blood. The receptors here all came from an adult who was a healthcare worker with PCR-confirmed SARS-CoV-2 infection or an uninfected control (not recorded which).

The gene calls are TRBV2 and TRBJ2-5; the D is unclear. Germline CDR1 reads SNHLY; CDR2 reads FYNNEI. CDR3 length: 10 residues. Trimming removed 8 bases at V and 2 bases at J, with 3 bases between. The CDR3: CASQQETQYF. The CDR3 DNA follows: TGTGCCAGCCAACAAGAGACCCAGTACTTC. The entire variable domain, with the rest obtained from reference TRBV2 and TRBJ2-5, is as follows: EPEVTQTPSHQVTQMGQEVILRCVPISNHLYFYWYRQILGQKVEFLVSFYNNEISEKSEIFDDQFSVERPDGSNFTLKIRSTKLEDSAMYFCASQQETQYFGPGTRLLVL.

This clonotype was seen a handful of times. CDR3 nucleotides: TGCAGCGTTGAGGGAATGGCCTCTGGGGCCAACGTCCTGACTTTC. Translated, it gives CSVEGMASGANVLTF. This chain joins TRBV29-1 and TRBJ2-6; D unresolved. CDR3 length equals 15 residues. V was shortened by 3 bases and J by 0 bases, with 9 bases between the two germline ends. Germline V gene lookup returns CDR1 SQVTM and CDR2 ANQGSEA.

This rearrangement joins TRBV11-1 to TRBJ2-7; tentatively, D is TRBD1 (5 bases). The CDR3 runs 13 residues. The germline V gene encodes CDR1 SGHAT and CDR2 FQDESV (reference sequence). Trimming stripped 2 bases from V and 2 bases from J, with 7 bases between. For the CDR3, the DNA is TGTGCCAGCAGCTTACAGGGAACCTACGAGCAGTACGTC. Residues: CASSLQGTYEQYV.

V and J are TRBV29-1 and TRBJ2-3; 7 bases fit TRBD2. The germline V gene has CDR1 SQVTM and CDR2 ANQGSEA. The CDR3 consists of 14 residues. The V and J ends lost 3 bases and 1 base, in that order; junction bases with no gene match: 4. CDR3 loop: CSVDPGRGTDTQYF. For the CDR3, the DNA is TGCAGCGTTGATCCGGGGAGGGGCACAGATACGCAGTATTTT.

The table lists this clonotype with a few counts. The rearrangement links TRBV18 to TRBJ1-1, with D tentatively TRBD1 (6 bases). Trimming removed 3 bases at V and 11 bases at J, with 19 bases between. This CDR3 region has 14 residues. Germline V gene lookup returns CDR1 KGHSH and CDR2 LQKENI. The CDR3 DNA reads as TGTGCCAGCTCACCCGCAGGGGAAATCTCTGTGGCTTTCTTT. As protein: CASSPAGEISVAFF.

V gene TRBV4-1 combines with J gene TRBJ1-1; TRBD1 is a possible D gene (5 bases). Trimming removed 4 bases at V and 1 base at J, with 10 bases between. This CDR3 has 14 amino acids. Per the germline V gene, CDR1 is MGHRA and CDR2 is YSYEKL. CDR3 region: CASSRYGQNTEAFF. Written as DNA, the CDR3 is TGCGCCAGCAGCCGCTACGGACAGAACACTGAAGCTTTCTTT.

In its sample, this clonotype was seen a few times. The V and J genes are TRBV12-3 or TRBV12-4 and TRBJ2-1, with D perhaps TRBD2 (6 bases). The germline V and J ends were trimmed by 6 bases and 5 bases, with 11 bases remaining between them. The CDR3 runs 13 residues. The CDR3 sequence is CASRRTGDNEQFF. DNA of the CDR3: TGTGCCAGCAGGCGGACGGGGGACAATGAGCAGTTCTTC.

This clonotype occurred many times. The rearrangement uses TRBV5-8 and TRBJ1-5; no reliable D call. Germline V gene data show CDR1 as SGHTS and CDR2 as YDEGEE. With 0 bases removed from V and 4 bases from J, the gap between germline ends came to 5 bases. There are 13 residues in the CDR3. This CDR3 is CASSLAGNQPQHF. The CDR3 DNA sequence: TGTGCCAGCAGCTTGGCCGGAAATCAGCCCCAGCATTTT. Looking up the rest from reference TRBV5-8 and TRBJ1-5 gives the full variable domain: EAGVTQSPTHLIKTRGQQATLRCSPISGHTSVYWYQQALGLGLQFLLWYDEGEERNRGNFPPRFSGRQFPNYSSELNVNALELEDSALYLCASSLAGNQPQHFGDGTRLSIL.

Comment on this clonotype: A much bigger clone sits one base away, suggesting this may be a read error. The V call is TRBV9, the J call TRBJ2-3; unclear D gene. The germline CDR1 and CDR2 sequences are SGDLS and YYNGEE. The CDR3 contains 15 residues. The CDR3 region has the DNA TGTGTCAGCAGCGTAGTAGGGTCAGACACAGATACGCAGTATTTT. This encodes CVSSVVGSDTDTQYF.

This clonotype turned up a few times. The chain has TRBV7-9 and TRBJ2-2; no definite D call. This CDR3 comprises 17 residues. V was pared by 1 base and J by 0 bases, with 12 bases between. Germline values: CDR1 SEHNR, CDR2 FQNEAQ (reference sequence). CDR3 in DNA: TGTGCCAGCAGCTTAGGTCCAAAGAGTTCGAACACCGGGGAGCTGTTTTTT. As protein: CASSLGPKSSNTGELFF.

The genes are TRBV3-1 and TRBJ2-3; TRBD2 aligns across 13 bases. CDR3 length: 16 amino acids. The ends lost 6 bases at V and 2 bases at J; junction bases unmatched: 5. Germline V gene sequence: CDR1 LGHDT, CDR2 YNNKEL (reference sequence). CDR3 region: CASRLLAGGPTDTQYF. The DNA of the CDR3 is TGTGCCAGCAGGCTACTAGCGGGGGGGCCCACAGATACGCAGTATTTT.

The chain is built from TRBV2 and TRBJ2-6, with 8 nucleotides matching TRBD1. Unmatched junction bases numbered 8, after V lost 10 bases and J lost 0 bases. The CDR3 runs 16 residues. Germline V lookup: CDR1 SNHLY, CDR2 FYNNEI. The CDR3 is CAIPRQGSSGANVLTF. The DNA of the CDR3 is TGTGCCATACCACGACAGGGGAGCTCTGGGGCCAACGTCCTGACTTTC.

This CDR3 is CASSLSRVVLTSTDTQYF. CDR3 nucleotide sequence: TGCGCCAGCAGCTTGTCAAGAGTGGTCCTGACTAGCACAGATACGCAGTATTTT. The J gene is TRBJ2-3, the V gene TRBV5-1; D remains ambiguous. Germline assignment: CDR1 SGHRS and CDR2 YFSETQ. V lost 1 base, J lost 0 bases, and 18 bases lay in between. CDR3 size: 18 residues.

This chain joins TRBV5-5 and TRBJ1-3; 7 bases are a match to TRBD1. CDR1 and CDR2 from the germline V gene are SGHKS and YYEKEE (reference sequence). This CDR3 has 16 amino acids. V was clipped by 5 bases and J by 6 bases; unmatched bases: 14. CDR3 residues: CASRRVAGGSENTIYF. The CDR3 region has the DNA TGTGCCAGCAGACGGGTAGCAGGGGGAAGTGAAAACACCATATATTTT.

This chain uses TRBV2 with TRBJ2-1; 9 bases fit TRBD1. This CDR3 is 14 amino acids long. The trim removed 8 bases at V and 9 bases at J, leaving 11 bases unmatched. CDR1 and CDR2 from the germline V gene are SNHLY and FYNNEI. As DNA, the CDR3 is TGTGCCAGCCGCCCCGGGACAGGGTTTAGTGAGCAGTTCTTC. Its protein product is CASRPGTGFSEQFF.

This clonotype was seen only a few times. The chain links TRBV11-2 to TRBJ1-4; D is uncertain. CDR3 length: 13 residues. Looked up from germline, CDR1 is SGHAT and CDR2 is FQNNGV. V was shortened by 4 bases and J by 7 bases, with 10 bases between the two germline ends. CDR3 region: CASSWRRAEKLFF. The CDR3 nucleotides are TGTGCCAGCAGCTGGAGAAGGGCTGAAAAACTGTTTTTT. The full variable domain, rest sourced from reference TRBV11-2 and TRBJ1-4, is EAGVAQSPRYKIIEKRQSVAFWCNPISGHATLYWYQQILGQGPKLLIQFQNNGVVDDSQLPKDRFSAERLKGVDSTLKIQPAKLEDSAVYLCASSWRRAEKLFFGSGTQLSVL.

This clonotype occurred once. DNA for the CDR3: TGTGCCAGCAGTTTCTGGGGGGGTGGCTCCTATAATTCACCCCTCCACTTT. Amino acid sequence: CASSFWGGGSYNSPLHF. The chain joins TRBV12-3 or TRBV12-4 to TRBJ1-6; tentatively, D is TRBD1 (5 bases). V was shortened by 3 bases and J by 0 bases, with 12 bases between the two germline ends. The CDR3 spans 17 residues.

The V call is TRBV21-1, the J call TRBJ2-5; the D call in the table, TRBD1, was not verified against the DNA. TRBV21-1 is listed as a pseudogene. The CDR3 runs to 15 residues. CDR3 nucleotide sequence: TGTGCCAGCAGCAAAGATTGGGGGCGGCGGGAGACCCAGTACTTC. Translation gives CASSKDWGRRETQYF.

The J gene is TRBJ1-4, the V gene TRBV6-6, with 8 bases lining up with TRBD1. The length of the CDR3 is 16 residues. Germline V gives CDR1 MNHNY, CDR2 SVGAGI (reference sequence). J was trimmed by 9 bases and V by 4 bases; bases with no gene match: 13. The CDR3 coding sequence is TGTGCCAGCAGTTCACTCCAGGGGGCCGGGGATAAAAAACTGTTTTTT. This sequence encodes CASSSLQGAGDKKLFF.

This clonotype came up once. The rearrangement uses TRBV10-3 and TRBJ1-1; D gene uncertain. Germline lookup yields CDR1 ENHRY and CDR2 SYGVKD. This CDR3 comprises 14 residues. V lost 7 bases, J lost 10 bases, and 22 bases lay in between. In DNA form, the CDR3 reads TGTGCCATCACCAATAAAACAACGGGATGGGGAGCTTTCTTT. Translating it yields CAITNKTTGWGAFF.

This clonotype was seen a few times. The chain combines TRBV2 with TRBJ2-1; the D is unclear. Per germline, CDR1 SNHLY and CDR2 FYNNEI. The CDR3 is made up of 15 amino acids. Trimming stripped 8 bases from V and 6 bases from J, with 20 bases between. The CDR3 DNA follows: TGTGCCAGCTCTGAAACTCGCTTGTATAGCAATGAGCAGTTCTTC. Protein sequence: CASSETRLYSNEQFF.

This clonotype was recorded a few times. V gene TRBV6-5 combines with J gene TRBJ2-1, with D perhaps matching TRBD2 (6 bases). Between the trimmed V and J ends, which lost 8 bases and 3 bases, there was a span of 14 bases. The CDR3 is made up of 14 amino acids. CDR1 is MNHEY, CDR2 SVGAGI, per germline. This CDR3 reads CASSQPGLYNEQFF. The CDR3 bases are TGTGCCAGCTCCCAGCCGGGACTCTACAATGAGCAGTTCTTC.

This clonotype was seen ten or more times. The chain uses TRBV7-2 and TRBJ1-1; a possible D gene is TRBD1 (6 bases). The CDR3 consists of 14 residues. Trimming cost V 3 bases and J 0 bases, with 8 bases left between them. CDR1 is SGHTA, CDR2 FQGNSA, per germline. The CDR3 region has the DNA TGTGCCAGCAGCTTGACAGGACTGAACACTGAAGCTTTCTTT. Its protein product is CASSLTGLNTEAFF.